The 29 T cell receptor beta chains listed next were all sequenced from one sample in a study of shared clonotypes between healthy human individuals. Libraries were prepared by immunoSEQ multiplex PCR; TCRdb keeps only in-frame clonotypes and omits some of them. Counted here are 2 million to 2.5 million clones, approximately 94% occurring once; the ten biggest clones make up more than 0.1%. The sequenced material came from naive CD4+ T cells sorted from blood. Sample subset: CD45RA+ positively selected. These receptors were collected from a man younger than 35 in good health.

This chain joins TRBV28 and TRBJ2-2, with D maybe TRBD1 (6 bases). This CDR3 contains 17 residues. From germline, CDR1 is MDHEN and CDR2 SYDVKM. V shed 3 bases and J shed 4 bases, with 18 bases lying between them. The CDR3: CASSFSAGVKGTGELFF. The CDR3 nucleotides read TGTGCCAGCAGTTTCTCCGCAGGGGTGAAAGGCACCGGGGAGCTGTTTTTT.

The chain employs TRBV19 and TRBJ2-3, with D perhaps matching TRBD2 (5 bases). Germline assignment: CDR1 LNHDA and CDR2 SQIVND (reference sequence). This CDR3 has 13 amino acids. V gave up 4 bases and J gave up 4 bases, with 9 bases separating them. CDR3 amino acids: CASSTLGPDTQYF. In DNA, the CDR3 is TGTGCCAGTAGTACACTAGGCCCAGATACGCAGTATTTT.

This clone was seen only once. The genes are TRBV29-1 and TRBJ1-1; weak D call: TRBD1 (5 bases). The CDR3 loop spans 15 amino acids. The germline V and J ends were trimmed by 6 bases and 0 bases, with 17 bases remaining between them. Per the germline V gene, CDR1 is SQVTM and CDR2 is ANQGSEA. The chain's CDR3 is CSVRIQDSMNTEAFF. Here the CDR3 DNA reads TGCAGCGTCCGAATACAAGACAGTATGAACACTGAAGCTTTCTTT. Variable domain in full (rest from reference TRBV29-1 and TRBJ1-1): SAVISQKPSRDICQRGTSLTIQCQVDSQVTMMFWYRQQPGQSLTLIATANQGSEATYESGFVIDKFPISRPNLTFSTLTVSNMSPEDSSIYLCSVRIQDSMNTEAFFGQGTRLTVV.

This clone was detected only once. This chain uses TRBV10-3 with TRBJ2-1; D call uncertain. The CDR3 sequence is 13 residues long. CDR1 and CDR2 (germline): ENHRY, SYGVKD. V was clipped by 5 bases and J by 4 bases, with 9 bases between them. The CDR3, as DNA: TGTGCCATCAGTAGCGTTAATTACAATGAGCAGTTCTTC. Translation gives CAISSVNYNEQFF.

This chain joins TRBV6-5 and TRBJ1-1; 8 nucleotides agree with TRBD1. Per the germline V gene, CDR1 is MNHEY and CDR2 is SVGAGI. This CDR3 has 14 amino acids. The J segment lost 6 bases and the V segment lost 6 bases, leaving 9 bases of the junction unmatched. CDR3 bases: TGTGCCAGCAGCCGGGGACAGGAGTCCGCTGAAGCTTTCTTT. It is translated as CASSRGQESAEAFF.

The chain recombines TRBV7-2 with TRBJ2-7; D remains ambiguous. Germline assignment: CDR1 SGHTA and CDR2 FQGNSA. V lost 0 bases to trimming and J lost 2 bases, with 11 bases between them. This CDR3 contains 15 residues. The CDR3 DNA sequence: TGTGCCAGCAGCTTAGCGACGAGTTTAACCTACGAGCAGTACTTC. Translating it yields CASSLATSLTYEQYF.

This chain joins TRBV14 and TRBJ1-1; unclear D gene. Germline CDR1 and CDR2: SGHDN and FVKESK. The CDR3 consists of 14 residues. Deletions cut 0 bases from V and 4 bases from J, with 9 bases between. For the CDR3, the DNA is TGTGCCAGCAGCCAAGATGTGGGTTCCACTGAAGCTTTCTTT. It encodes CASSQDVGSTEAFF.

The count of this clone is one. V and J are TRBV30 and TRBJ2-7; 14 bases map to TRBD2. CDR3 length equals 16 residues. V dropped 1 base and J dropped 6; count of bases not matched to a gene: 8. Germline CDR1 GTSNPN, CDR2 SVGIG (reference sequence). The CDR3 loop reads CAWSAGLAGGMGEQYF. The DNA of the CDR3 is TGTGCCTGGAGTGCTGGACTAGCGGGAGGAATGGGCGAGCAGTACTTC.

The V and J genes are TRBV11-2 and TRBJ2-7; D is ambiguous. The CDR3 is 19 residues long. Per germline, CDR1 SGHAT and CDR2 FQNNGV. The V and J ends lost 5 bases and 0 bases respectively, with 26 bases between them. DNA for the CDR3: TGTGCCAGCAGCCCTCCCTTCTTCGGTGTCCAGGCTGGCTCCTACGAGCAGTACTTC. This translates into CASSPPFFGVQAGSYEQYF.

The V call is TRBV2, the J call TRBJ2-1; D unclear. V lost 6 bases to trimming and J lost 6 bases, with 15 bases between them. CDR3 size: 14 residues. In germline, CDR1 is SNHLY, CDR2 FYNNEI. CDR3 sequence: CASRESLVVNEQFF. CDR3 bases: TGTGCCAGCAGAGAGAGCCTAGTTGTCAATGAGCAGTTCTTC.

The chain links TRBV10-3 to TRBJ2-5; 9 bases match TRBD1. The J segment lost 1 base and the V segment lost 10 bases, leaving 7 bases of the junction unmatched. CDR3 length: 14 amino acids. In germline, CDR1 is ENHRY, CDR2 SYGVKD. CDR3 DNA: TGTGCCACTACAGGGGGCCCACTCCAAGAGACCCAGTACTTC. This sequence encodes CATTGGPLQETQYF.

The chain employs TRBV2 and TRBJ2-5; the match to TRBD2 covers 11 bases. This CDR3 contains 15 residues. Germline V gene data show CDR1 as SNHLY and CDR2 as FYNNEI. The trim removed 4 bases at V and 1 base at J, leaving 2 bases unmatched. CDR3 residues: CASSVLAGGQETQYF. The DNA for the CDR3 is TGTGCCAGCAGTGTGCTAGCGGGGGGCCAAGAGACCCAGTACTTC.

This chain connects TRBV27 to TRBJ1-4; 11 bases align to TRBD1. The ends lost 5 bases at V and 3 bases at J; junction bases unmatched: 8. From germline, CDR1 is MNHEY and CDR2 SMNVEV (reference sequence). The CDR3 contains 17 residues. CDR3 coding DNA: TGTGCCAGCAGTCTCCGGGACAGGGGGGGGTCTAATGAAAAACTGTTTTTT. Its protein is CASSLRDRGGSNEKLFF.

The gene calls are TRBV6-6 and TRBJ1-6; TRBD1 matches 9 bases. After removal of 6 bases from V and 9 bases from J, the junction contained 3 bases not matched to a gene. The CDR3 has 13 residues. Germline assignment: CDR1 MNHNY and CDR2 SVGAGI (reference sequence). Here the CDR3 reads CASRPGQGSPLHF. For the CDR3, the DNA is TGTGCCAGCAGGCCGGGACAGGGTTCACCCCTCCACTTT.

V and J are TRBV7-9 and TRBJ2-7; no reliable D call. The CDR3 is 16 amino acids. V lost 1 base, J lost 0 bases, and 13 bases lay in between. Germline assignment: CDR1 SEHNR and CDR2 FQNEAQ (reference sequence). The CDR3 DNA reads TGTGCCAGCAGCTTAGTCGACCGTCAAAGCTCCTACGAGCAGTACTTC. Translated, it gives CASSLVDRQSSYEQYF. Complete variable domain (other parts from reference TRBV7-9 and TRBJ2-7): DTGVSQNPRHKITKRGQNVTFRCDPISEHNRLYWYRQTLGQGPEFLTYFQNEAQLEKSRLLSDRFSAERPKGSFSTLEIQRTEQGDSAMYLCASSLVDRQSSYEQYFGPGTRLTVT.

This chain connects TRBV9 to TRBJ2-5; D is perhaps TRBD2 (6 bases). Germline loops: CDR1 SGDLS, CDR2 YYNGEE. The CDR3 contains 14 residues. V lost 5 bases and J 2 bases, leaving 13 bases between the germline ends. The CDR3 loop reads CASSLAIGQETQYF. The CDR3 nucleotides are TGTGCCAGCAGTCTAGCGATTGGTCAAGAGACCCAGTACTTC.

The chain combines TRBV28 with TRBJ2-5; tentative D call: TRBD1 (7 bases). Trimming pared 5 bases from V and 4 bases from J, leaving 8 bases between. The CDR3 covers 12 residues. CDR1 and CDR2 from the germline V gene are MDHEN and SYDVKM. As DNA, the CDR3 is TGTGCCAGCAGTCAGGGGGGAGAGACCCAGTACTTC. Amino acid sequence: CASSQGGETQYF.

The chain couples TRBV11-2 to TRBJ2-1; the match to TRBD2 covers 9 bases. Germline trimming cut 4 bases from V and 4 bases from J; bases unmatched to any gene: 11. This CDR3 region has 17 residues. CDR1 SGHAT and CDR2 FQNNGV come from the germline V gene. The CDR3 nucleotides are TGTGCCAGCAGCTCGAGACTAGCGGCCATTTTATACAATGAGCAGTTCTTC. This sequence encodes CASSSRLAAILYNEQFF. The full variable domain, with the rest looked up from reference TRBV11-2 and TRBJ2-1, is EAGVAQSPRYKIIEKRQSVAFWCNPISGHATLYWYQQILGQGPKLLIQFQNNGVVDDSQLPKDRFSAERLKGVDSTLKIQPAKLEDSAVYLCASSSRLAAILYNEQFFGPGTRLTVL.

This sequence joins TRBV6-4 and TRBJ2-1; tentative D call: TRBD2 (6 bases). CDR3 length: 15 residues. Germline V lookup: CDR1 MRHNA, CDR2 SNTAGT. V dropped 3 bases and J dropped 2 bases, with 11 bases sitting between them. CDR3 in DNA: TGTGCCAGCAGTGATGGAGCGGGCCCCTACAATGAGCAGTTCTTC. It yields the protein CASSDGAGPYNEQFF.

V usage is TRBV30 and J usage is TRBJ1-1; maybe TRBD1 (6 bases). From germline, CDR1 is GTSNPN and CDR2 SVGIG (reference sequence). V was pared by 2 bases and J by 6 bases, with 13 bases between. CDR3 length: 13 residues. The CDR3 here is CAWSTTGFAEAFF. The CDR3 DNA is TGTGCCTGGAGTACAACAGGGTTCGCTGAAGCTTTCTTT.

The chain has TRBV10-3 and TRBJ1-5; the D is unclear. CDR3 length: 14 amino acids. V was trimmed by 6 bases and J by 0 bases, leaving 9 bases between them. CDR1 ENHRY and CDR2 SYGVKD come from the germline V gene. For the CDR3, the DNA is TGTGCCATCAGCCCCGTGTATAGCAATCAGCCCCAGCATTTT. Its translation is CAISPVYSNQPQHF.

This chain connects TRBV5-3 to TRBJ1-3, with 7 positions matching TRBD1. TRBV5-3 is an open reading frame, and its role is uncertain. The CDR3 is 15 amino acids. The V and J ends lost 1 base and 8 bases, in that order; junction bases with no gene match: 9. CDR3 coding DNA: TGTGCCAGAAGCTTGCGGAGGGGGCTGAAGGACACCATATATTTT. Its translation: CARSLRRGLKDTIYF.

The rearrangement links TRBV6-6 to TRBJ2-3; D unclear. CDR3 length: 13 residues. V was trimmed by 10 bases and J by 1 base, leaving 12 bases between them. In germline, CDR1 is MNHNY, CDR2 SVGAGI (reference sequence). The CDR3 is CATTAPGTDTQYF. The DNA for the CDR3 is TGTGCCACCACCGCCCCAGGCACAGATACGCAGTATTTT.

The chain joins TRBV28 to TRBJ1-2, with D possibly matching TRBD1 (5 bases). The CDR3 length is 15 residues. V gave up 6 bases and J gave up 2 bases, with 16 bases separating them. From germline, CDR1 is MDHEN and CDR2 SYDVKM. CDR3 loop: CASRVSAGTNYGYTF. CDR3 nucleotide sequence: TGTGCCAGCAGAGTTTCTGCCGGGACCAACTATGGCTACACCTTC.

The V gene is TRBV7-9, the J gene TRBJ1-1; no clear D gene. Germline V CDR1 and CDR2: SEHNR, FQNEAQ (reference sequence). The CDR3 is 15 residues long. V lost 5 bases to trimming and J lost 2 bases, with 15 bases between them. CDR3 sequence reads: CASSQYTEGNTEAFF. The CDR3 region has the DNA TGTGCCAGCAGCCAATATACAGAGGGTAACACTGAAGCTTTCTTT.

CDR3 in amino acids: CASSQSRIRNRDNEQFF. The CDR3, as DNA: TGCGCCAGCAGCCAAAGTAGGATTCGCAATCGGGACAATGAGCAGTTCTTC. The J gene is TRBJ2-1, the V gene TRBV4-1; no definite D call. The V and J ends lost 2 bases and 5 bases respectively, with 19 bases between them. The CDR3 loop spans 17 amino acids. The germline gives CDR1 MGHRA, CDR2 YSYEKL.

The chain joins TRBV5-4 to TRBJ2-7, with 8 nucleotides matching TRBD2. V lost 3 bases, J lost 7 bases, and 15 bases stayed unmatched. The CDR3 is made up of 16 amino acids. The germline gives CDR1 SGHNT, CDR2 YYREEE (reference sequence). The chain's CDR3 is CASSSGGNGRAIEQYF. The CDR3 nucleotides read TGTGCCAGCAGCTCGGGCGGAAACGGGAGGGCTATTGAGCAGTACTTC.

In nucleotides, the CDR3 is TGTGCCAGCAGCTTAGGACAGGGGACCTACAATGAGCAGTTCTTC. Encoded protein: CASSLGQGTYNEQFF. The chain joins TRBV11-3 to TRBJ2-1; TRBD1 matches at 8 bases. CDR1 and CDR2 (germline): SGHNT, YENEEA. J lost 2 bases, V lost 1 base, and 1 base had no gene match. CDR3 length: 15 residues.

The rearrangement joins TRBV4-1 to TRBJ2-7, with TRBD2 as a possible D gene (6 bases). Trimming pared 1 base from V and 7 bases from J, leaving 17 bases between. Germline CDR1 MGHRA, CDR2 YSYEKL. The CDR3 consists of 15 residues. The CDR3 protein is CASSQGWRGRGEQYF. CDR3 nucleotide sequence: TGCGCCAGCAGCCAAGGCTGGCGGGGAAGAGGGGAGCAGTACTTC.